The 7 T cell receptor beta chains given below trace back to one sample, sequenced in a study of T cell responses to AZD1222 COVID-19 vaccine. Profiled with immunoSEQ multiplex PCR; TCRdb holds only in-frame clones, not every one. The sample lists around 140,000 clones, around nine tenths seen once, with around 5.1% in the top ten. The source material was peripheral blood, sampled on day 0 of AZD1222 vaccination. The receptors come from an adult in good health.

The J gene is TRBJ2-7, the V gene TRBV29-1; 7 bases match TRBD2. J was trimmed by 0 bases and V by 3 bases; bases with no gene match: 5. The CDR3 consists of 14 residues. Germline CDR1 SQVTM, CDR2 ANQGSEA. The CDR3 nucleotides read TGCAGCGTTGATGGTCCGGGAGGCTCCTACGAGCAGTACTTC. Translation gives CSVDGPGGSYEQYF.

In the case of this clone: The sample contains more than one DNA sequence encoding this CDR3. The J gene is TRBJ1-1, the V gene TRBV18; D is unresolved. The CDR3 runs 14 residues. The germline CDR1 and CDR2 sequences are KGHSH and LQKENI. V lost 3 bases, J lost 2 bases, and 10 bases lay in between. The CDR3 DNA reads TGTGCCAGCTCACCGTCAGGCTTAAACACTGAAGCTTTCTTT. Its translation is CASSPSGLNTEAFF. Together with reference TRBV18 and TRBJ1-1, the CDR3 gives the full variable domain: NAGVMQNPRHLVRRRGQEARLRCSPMKGHSHVYWYRQLPEEGLKFMVYLQKENIIDESGMPKERFSAEFPKEGPSILRIQQVVRGDSAAYFCASSPSGLNTEAFFGQGTRLTVV.

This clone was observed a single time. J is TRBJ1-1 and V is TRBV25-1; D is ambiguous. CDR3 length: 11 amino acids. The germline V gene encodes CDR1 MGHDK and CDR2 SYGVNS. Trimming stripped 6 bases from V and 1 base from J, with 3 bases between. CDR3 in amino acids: CASRSNTEAFF. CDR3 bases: TGTGCCAGCAGATCGAACACTGAAGCTTTCTTT.

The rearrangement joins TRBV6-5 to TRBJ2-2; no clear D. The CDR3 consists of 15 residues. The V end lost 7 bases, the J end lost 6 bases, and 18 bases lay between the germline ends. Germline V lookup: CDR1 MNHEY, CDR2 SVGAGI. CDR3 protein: CASTPRSLQPGELFF. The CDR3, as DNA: TGTGCCAGCACTCCGCGCTCGTTGCAACCCGGGGAGCTGTTTTTT.

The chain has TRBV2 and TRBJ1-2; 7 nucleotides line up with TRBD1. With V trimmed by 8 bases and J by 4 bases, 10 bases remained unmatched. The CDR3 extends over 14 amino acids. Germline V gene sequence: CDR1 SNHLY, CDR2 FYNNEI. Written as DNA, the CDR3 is TGTGCCAGCCGAGACCACAGGGGTGCCTATGGCTACACCTTC. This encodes CASRDHRGAYGYTF.

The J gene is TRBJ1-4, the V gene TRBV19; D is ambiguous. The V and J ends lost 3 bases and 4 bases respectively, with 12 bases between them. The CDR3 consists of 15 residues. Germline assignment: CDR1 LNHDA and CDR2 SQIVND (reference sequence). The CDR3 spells CASSIRWEGNEKLFF. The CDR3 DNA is TGTGCCAGTAGTATTCGATGGGAGGGTAATGAAAAACTGTTTTTT.

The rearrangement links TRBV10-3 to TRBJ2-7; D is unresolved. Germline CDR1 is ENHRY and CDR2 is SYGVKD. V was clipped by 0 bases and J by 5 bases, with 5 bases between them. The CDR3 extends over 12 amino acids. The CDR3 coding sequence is TGTGCCATCAGTGAGTCGGCGCACGAGCAGTACTTC. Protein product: CAISESAHEQYF.